This TCR beta chain comes out of a study of PD-L1 blockade in urothelial cancer. V gave up 3 bases and J gave up 11 bases, with 16 bases separating them. Germline V gene sequence: CDR1 SEHNR, CDR2 FQNEAQ (reference sequence). This CDR3 has 13 residues. Repertoires were generated with immunoSEQ multiplex PCR, while TCRdb's copy carries only in-frame clones and drops some. Among roughly 87,000 clones listed, 89% were seen once. Stated time point: pretreatment peripheral blood. This clone appeared once. The chain links TRBV7-9 to TRBJ1-1; possibly TRBD1 for D (5 bases). The TCR sequence derives from a woman older than 75 with urothelial cancer. The sample in question was PBMCs, obtained around atezolizumab (anti-PD-L1) treatment. The CDR3 bases are TGTGCCAGCAGCTTCTCCCGGGGGGATCTGGCTTTCTTT. Its translation: CASSFSRGDLAFF.